These T cell receptor beta chains were read from a single sample in a study of CD8+ T cells in alopecia areata. Produced via immunoSEQ multiplex PCR; TCRdb's table is partial and in-frame only. This sample has around 100,000 clones, with about nine tenths found just once. The starting material was CD8+ T cells sorted from blood, obtained between weeks 30 and 35, from a patient treated with tofacitinib. The receptors were gathered from a human donor with alopecia areata. CDR3s include the opening cysteine and the closing phenylalanine or tryptophan. D genes are given only for firm matches. Size tells how often a clone was seen (once, few, many) or the class of an expanded clone, and some rows leave it out.

>-|TRBV9|TRBJ1-2|-
CASSGVWDGYGYTF
TGTGCCAGCAGCGGCGTGTGGGATGGCTATGGCTACACCTTC
>TRBD1|TRBV4-1|TRBJ2-3|-
CASSQTRTGTDTQYF
TGCGCCAGCAGCCAGACCAGGACAGGAACAGATACGCAGTATTTT
>-|TRBV7-2|TRBJ1-2|-
CASSRGAGYGYTF
TGTGCCAGCAGTCGCGGGGCGGGCTATGGCTACACCTTC
>TRBD1|TRBV9|TRBJ2-7|-
CASSAGTDYEQYF
TGTGCCAGCAGCGCCGGGACAGATTACGAGCAGTACTTC
>TRBD1|TRBV4-1|TRBJ2-7|-
CASSQVPSGTGWYEQYF
TGCGCCAGCAGCCAAGTCCCTTCCGGGACAGGGTGGTACGAGCAGTACTTC
>-|TRBV29-1|TRBJ2-7|few
CSVERETGASYEQYF
TGCAGCGTTGAAAGGGAGACGGGGGCCTCCTACGAGCAGTACTTC
>-|TRBV29-1|TRBJ2-2|-
CSVLDGNTGELFF
TGCAGCGTTCTTGACGGGAACACCGGGGAGCTGTTTTTT
>-|TRBV2|TRBJ1-1|-
CASSNPREIRTEAFF
TGTGCCAGCAGCAATCCCAGGGAGATAAGGACTGAAGCTTTCTTT
>-|TRBV10-2|TRBJ2-7|-
CASSDPPYEQYF
TGCGCCAGCAGTGATCCCCCCTACGAGCAGTACTTC
>-|TRBV5-1|TRBJ2-2|-
CASSLAISPAAGELFF
TGCGCCAGCAGCTTGGCTATTTCCCCAGCCGCCGGGGAGCTGTTTTTT
>-|TRBV29-1|TRBJ1-1|-
CSVNSRGDGNTEAFF
TGCAGCGTGAACTCCCGGGGCGACGGGAACACTGAAGCTTTCTTT
>TRBD2|TRBV7-9|TRBJ2-1|once
CASSSLAGGYNEQFF
TGTGCCAGCAGCTCCCTAGCGGGGGGTTACAATGAGCAGTTCTTC